These T cell receptor beta chains were read from a single sample in a study of early T cells in non-severe SARS-CoV-2 infection. Each CDR3 protein is one row after TCRdb ran MiXCR on the 5' RACE reads. This sample has some 18,000 distinct CDR3 sequences, with around 5.7% found just once. Source material: whole blood. The receptors were sampled from an adult who was a healthcare worker with PCR-confirmed SARS-CoV-2 infection or an uninfected control (not recorded which). Each CDR3 is given with its conserved first and last residue. The order of the fields is V gene, J gene, D gene, clone size, CDR3 protein, CDR3 DNA. A D gene is named only where the DNA matches it firmly. Some rows have no size entry. The others give once, few or many, or a class for an expanded clone.

TRBV9	TRBJ2-7	NA	medium-sized	CASSVQGSSYEQYF	TGTGCCAGCAGCGTCCAGGGAAGCTCCTACGAGCAGTACTTC
TRBV20-1	TRBJ2-1	TRBD2	many	CSAQTRGSGGHVFF	TGCAGTGCTCAGACGCGGGGTAGCGGGGGGCACGTGTTCTTC
TRBV15	TRBJ2-1	TRBD2	few	CASREGLAAYNEQFF	TGTGCGTCACGAGAGGGACTAGCGGCCTACAATGAGCAGTTCTTC
TRBV30	TRBJ1-5	TRBD1	many	CAWSPDRGHQPQHF	TGTGCCTGGAGCCCGGACAGGGGGCACCAGCCCCAGCATTTT
TRBV3-1	TRBJ2-7	NA	many	CASGTSTYEQYF	TGTGCCAGCGGCACCAGTACCTACGAGCAGTACTTC
TRBV20-1	TRBJ2-7	TRBD2	many	CSAPGLAAYEQYF	TGCAGTGCTCCGGGACTAGCGGCCTACGAGCAGTACTTC
TRBV20-1	TRBJ2-7	NA	medium-sized	CSASGGDRSGSYEQYF	TGCAGTGCTAGTGGAGGGGATCGCAGCGGTTCCTACGAGCAGTACTTC
TRBV10-1	TRBJ2-7	NA	few	CASSESGGSYEQYF	TGCGCCAGCAGTGAGTCGGGGGGCTCCTACGAGCAGTACTTC
TRBV5-1	TRBJ2-3	TRBD1	NA	CASSLEGQPTDTQYF	TGCGCCAGCAGCTTGGAGGGACAGCCCACAGATACGCAGTATTTT
TRBV19	TRBJ1-5	NA	NA	CASSIRHSNQPQHF	TGTGCCAGTAGTATACGGCATAGCAATCAGCCCCAGCATTTT
TRBV10-2	TRBJ2-1	NA	many	CASSESWGIQFF	TGCGCCAGCAGTGAGTCCTGGGGCATACAGTTCTTC
TRBV7-9	TRBJ1-6	NA	few	CASSLSDSPLHF	TGTGCCAGCAGCTTATCGGATTCACCCCTCCACTTT
TRBV10-3	TRBJ2-7	NA	NA	CAISESRRPTGYEQYF	TGTGCCATCAGTGAGTCTCGGCGCCCAACCGGGTACGAGCAGTACTTC
TRBV5-6	TRBJ2-1	NA	many	CASSFGTHYNEQFF	TGTGCCAGCAGCTTCGGGACACATTACAATGAGCAGTTCTTC
TRBV12-3/TRBV12-4	TRBJ2-1	NA	many	CASSQGSFSWGTPVYNEQFF	TGTGCCAGCAGTCAAGGGTCGTTTTCGTGGGGAACTCCCGTTTACAATGAGCAGTTCTTC
TRBV7-2	TRBJ2-7	NA	NA	CASSFRRREQYF	TGTGCCAGCAGCTTCCGGAGGCGGGAGCAGTACTTC
TRBV7-2	TRBJ2-3	TRBD1	few	CASSSTGGGLDTQYF	TGTGCCAGCAGTTCGACAGGGGGCGGGTTGGATACGCAGTATTTT
TRBV25-1	TRBJ1-2	NA	many	CASSETGANYGYTF	TGTGCCAGCAGTGAGACAGGAGCTAACTATGGCTACACCTTC
TRBV19	TRBJ2-1	TRBD2	medium-sized	CASSSRRFGGSHNEQFF	TGTGCCAGTAGTTCCCGCCGGTTTGGCGGGAGCCACAATGAGCAGTTCTTC
TRBV3-1	TRBJ2-5	NA	NA	CASSQGLGETQYF	TGTGCCAGCAGCCAAGGACTAGGAGAGACCCAGTACTTC
TRBV28	TRBJ1-1	TRBD1	many	CASSKDRGRFTAFF	TGTGCCAGCAGTAAAGACAGGGGTAGGTTCACGGCTTTCTTT
TRBV27	TRBJ1-1	NA	many	CASSLAYMNTEAFF	TGTGCCAGCAGTTTAGCATACATGAACACTGAAGCTTTCTTT
TRBV6-1	TRBJ2-3	NA	many	CASSVGSSGIDTQYF	TGTGCCAGCAGTGTAGGTTCGTCAGGAATTGATACGCAGTATTTT
TRBV5-1	TRBJ2-3	TRBD1	few	CASSLAVGQATDTQYF	TGCGCCAGCAGCTTGGCGGTGGGACAGGCGACAGATACGCAGTATTTT
TRBV6-2/TRBV6-3	TRBJ2-7	NA	medium-sized	CASSSPSGQSSYEQYF	TGTGCCAGCAGTTCCCCAAGCGGACAGTCGTCCTACGAGCAGTACTTC
TRBV11-3	TRBJ2-1	TRBD2	few	CASSSGLAGGRSEQFF	TGTGCCAGCAGCTCGGGACTAGCGGGAGGCCGAAGCGAGCAGTTCTTC
TRBV6-5	TRBJ2-1	NA	many	CASSPDFPSYNEQFF	TGTGCCAGCAGTCCGGACTTCCCTTCCTACAATGAGCAGTTCTTC
TRBV29-1	TRBJ2-1	NA	medium-sized	CSVEGQGIYNEQFF	TGCAGCGTTGAAGGGCAGGGGATCTACAATGAGCAGTTCTTC
TRBV27	TRBJ1-6	TRBD1	many	CASSLLDRGRSPLHF	TGTGCCAGCAGTTTGCTAGACAGGGGGCGATCACCCCTCCACTTT
TRBV28	TRBJ2-1	TRBD2	many	CASSNAGVSRNEQFF	TGTGCCAGCAGTAACGCGGGAGTATCGAGAAATGAGCAGTTCTTC
TRBV7-8	TRBJ2-7	TRBD1	many	CASSLTFTGAVSYEQYF	TGTGCCAGCAGCTTAACCTTTACAGGGGCCGTTTCCTACGAGCAGTACTTC
TRBV28	TRBJ2-1	NA	NA	CASSSRAYNEQFF	TGTGCCAGCAGTTCTCGAGCCTACAATGAGCAGTTCTTC
TRBV11-2	TRBJ2-1	NA	many	CASSLTGDLINEQFF	TGTGCCAGCAGCTTAACCGGGGACCTCATAAATGAGCAGTTCTTC
TRBV11-2	TRBJ2-7	NA	many	CASSLQLGLEQYF	TGTGCCAGCAGCTTACAGTTGGGTTTGGAGCAGTACTTC
TRBV28	TRBJ2-5	TRBD2	many	CASSFSVKLAGDEETQYF	TGTGCCAGCAGCTTCAGCGTAAAGTTAGCGGGAGATGAAGAGACCCAGTACTTC
TRBV4-2	TRBJ2-6	NA	many	CASSQDSPSGANVLTF	TGTGCCAGCAGCCAAGATTCGCCCTCTGGGGCCAACGTCCTGACTTTC
TRBV18	TRBJ2-5	NA	many	CASQGDISARETQYF	TGTGCCAGCCAAGGGGACATTTCTGCTCGAGAGACCCAGTACTTC
TRBV20-1	TRBJ2-1	TRBD1	many	CSARGPRGFNEQFF	TGCAGTGCTAGAGGACCCAGGGGGTTCAATGAGCAGTTCTTC
TRBV7-3	TRBJ2-1	TRBD2	few	CASSLKPGLGNEQFF	TGTGCCAGCAGCTTAAAACCGGGACTAGGGAATGAGCAGTTCTTC
TRBV20-1	TRBJ2-1	NA	NA	CSASVLALYNEQFF	TGCAGTGCTAGTGTGTTAGCGCTTTACAATGAGCAGTTCTTC
TRBV6-5	TRBJ1-1	NA	NA	CASSSEEAEAFF	TGTGCCAGCAGTTCGGAGGAGGCTGAAGCTTTCTTT
TRBV20-1	TRBJ2-7	TRBD2	NA	CSAGSSGAYEQYF	TGCAGTGCTGGATCTAGCGGCGCCTACGAGCAGTACTTC
TRBV28	TRBJ1-3	NA	many	CASSFPRQGPSSGNTIYF	TGTGCCAGCAGTTTCCCCCGGCAGGGCCCGAGCTCTGGAAACACCATATATTTT
TRBV6-5	TRBJ1-2	TRBD1	many	CASSYDAQGAYGYTF	TGTGCCAGCAGTTACGACGCACAGGGGGCCTATGGCTACACCTTC
TRBV19	TRBJ1-2	NA	many	CASSPRVGAGRGGYTF	TGTGCCAGTAGTCCCCGCGTCGGGGCCGGACGAGGGGGCTACACCTTC
TRBV5-8	TRBJ1-3	NA	many	CASSLIGASGNTIYF	TGTGCCAGCAGCTTGATCGGGGCGTCTGGAAACACCATATATTTT
TRBV3-1	TRBJ1-2	TRBD1	many	CASSRGQGSLGLYGYTF	TGTGCCAGCAGCCGCGGACAGGGCTCCCTTGGACTATATGGCTACACCTTC